The T cell receptor beta chain under discussion was sequenced for a study of blood T cell repertoires in COVID-19. In the study overall: The study drew acute and convalescent COVID-19 samples from the United States, Italy and Spain. PBMCs, B-cell-depleted T cells, or T cells were the source of the cDNA or gDNA that made up the material.

The data were produced by immunoSEQ multiplex PCR, yet TCRdb's version contains in-frame clones alone and is incomplete. The sample lists about 170,000 clones, around 90% occurring once. This clone was detected once. The CDR3 spans 15 residues. Trimming pared 3 bases from V and 2 bases from J, leaving 13 bases between. Per the germline V gene, CDR1 is SGHTA and CDR2 is FQGNSA. The chain links TRBV7-2 to TRBJ2-5, with D possibly matching TRBD2 (7 bases). Sequencing input: peripheral blood. The receptor was derived from a young man with COVID-19, enrolled during active disease. CDR3 sequence: CASSFDGGLQETQYF. The CDR3 DNA reads as TGTGCCAGCAGCTTCGACGGGGGGCTGCAAGAGACCCAGTACTTC. Complete variable domain (other parts from reference TRBV7-2 and TRBJ2-5): GAGVSQSPSNKVTEKGKDVELRCDPISGHTALYWYRQSLGQGLEFLIYFQGNSAPDKSGLPSDRFSAERTGGSVSTLTIQRTQQEDSAVYLCASSFDGGLQETQYFGPGTRLLVL.